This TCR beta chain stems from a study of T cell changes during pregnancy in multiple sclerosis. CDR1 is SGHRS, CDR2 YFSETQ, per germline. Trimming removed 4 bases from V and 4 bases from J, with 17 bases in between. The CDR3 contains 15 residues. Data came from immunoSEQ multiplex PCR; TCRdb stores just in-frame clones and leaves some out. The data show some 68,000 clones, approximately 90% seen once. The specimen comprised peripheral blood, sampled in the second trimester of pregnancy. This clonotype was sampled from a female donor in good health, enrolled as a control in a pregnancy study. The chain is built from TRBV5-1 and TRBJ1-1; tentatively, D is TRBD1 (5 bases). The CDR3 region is CASSTSGQTITEAFF. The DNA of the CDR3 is TGCGCCAGCAGCACATCTGGACAAACAATCACTGAAGCTTTCTTT.